This T cell receptor beta chain was obtained from a study of T cells in Graves' hyperthyroidism and ophthalmopathy. Researchers amplified the TCR beta CDR3 regions from RNA transcripts. Initially, a first-round RT-PCR of the TCR CDR3 employed the HTBI primer set. MiXCR was run by TCRdb on the multiplex PCR reads, yielding one entry per CDR3 protein. The sample yields approximately 400,000 distinct CDR3 sequences, around a sixth seen once. The germline V gene encodes CDR1 SGHTA and CDR2 FQGNSA. J gave up 6 bases and V 4 bases, and 1 base lay outside the gene matches. The CDR3 is made up of 12 amino acids. In this sample, this clonotype turned up many times.

Sequencing used blood. This clonotype originated in a young woman with Graves' hyperthyroidism. The V and J genes are TRBV7-2 and TRBJ2-7; 9 bases line up with TRBD1. CDR3 amino acids: CASSSTGGEQYF. CDR3 in DNA: TGTGCCAGCAGCTCGACAGGGGGCGAGCAGTACTTC.